These 18 T cell receptor beta chains share one sample of origin, sequenced in a study of blood T cell repertoires in COVID-19. TCRdb's table, derived via immunoSEQ multiplex PCR, lists solely in-frame clones and lacks some. The sample holds under 350,000 clones, around 88% seen once. The source material was peripheral blood. These receptors were collected from a man in his forties with acute or convalescent COVID-19.

The chain joins TRBV4-1 to TRBJ2-7, with 12 bases fitting TRBD1. The V gene end was trimmed by 0 bases and the J gene end by 7 bases; junction bases not matched to a gene: 7. Germline-derived CDR1 and CDR2 are MGHRA and YSYEKL. The CDR3 length is 16 residues. The CDR3 sequence: CASSQDGGQGAEEQYF. As DNA, the CDR3 is TGCGCCAGCAGCCAAGATGGGGGACAGGGGGCTGAGGAGCAGTACTTC.

The chain couples TRBV5-4 to TRBJ2-7; possible D gene TRBD1, 6 bases. Germline assignment: CDR1 SGHNT and CDR2 YYREEE (reference sequence). V was cut by 0 bases and J by 1 base, with 11 bases left in between. CDR3 length equals 15 residues. CDR3 DNA: TGTGCCAGCAGCTTGGGGACAGATAAATCCTACGAGCAGTACTTC. Translated: CASSLGTDKSYEQYF.

The V gene is TRBV21-1, the J gene TRBJ1-1; the D call in the table, TRBD1, was not verified against the DNA. TRBV21-1 is a pseudogene segment. This CDR3 region has 13 residues. DNA for the CDR3: TGTGCCAGCACAGACAGGGAGAACACTGAAGCTTTCTTT. It translates to CASTDRENTEAFF.

CDR3 bases: TGTGCCAGCAGTTACGACGAGTCCGTCAGGCAGCCCCAGCATTTT. Translating it yields CASSYDESVRQPQHF. The rearrangement links TRBV6-2 or TRBV6-3 to TRBJ1-5, with no clear D. The V end was cut by 2 bases, the J end by 7 bases, with 15 bases between. Germline V CDR1 and CDR2: MNHEY, SVGEGT. The CDR3 is 15 residues long.

In this sample, this clone turned up a few times. The rearrangement uses TRBV2 and TRBJ2-7, with D tentatively TRBD2 (6 bases). Trimming left V 4 bases short and J 2 bases short, with 15 bases between. Germline assignment: CDR1 SNHLY and CDR2 FYNNEI. The CDR3 sequence is 15 residues long. CDR3 DNA sequence: TGTGCCAGCAGTGGATGGTACGGCGGGACCTACGAGCAGTACTTC. Amino acids: CASSGWYGGTYEQYF.

This clone showed up just a few times. This chain uses TRBV5-1 with TRBJ2-1; 14 nucleotides agree with TRBD2. The CDR3 sequence is 17 residues long. Germline V lookup: CDR1 SGHRS, CDR2 YFSETQ. The ends lost 3 bases at V and 6 bases at J; junction bases unmatched: 8. CDR3 sequence (DNA): TGCGCCAGCAGCTCCCGGACTAGCGGGGGGCGACTCAATGAGCAGTTCTTC. Its protein is CASSSRTSGGRLNEQFF.

The chain uses TRBV5-4 and TRBJ2-6; no definite D call. The V end lost 0 bases, the J end lost 3 bases, and 7 bases lay between the germline ends. The CDR3 runs to 15 residues. Looked up from germline, CDR1 is SGHNT and CDR2 is YYREEE (reference sequence). CDR3 sequence reads: CASSLDFGGANVLTF. The CDR3 region has the DNA TGTGCCAGCAGCTTGGATTTCGGTGGGGCCAACGTCCTGACTTTC.

J is TRBJ2-1 and V is TRBV21-1; the D call of TRBD2 is as the table states it, not checked on the DNA. TRBV21-1 is termed a pseudogene. The CDR3 spans 15 residues. As DNA, the CDR3 is TGTGCCAGCAGCAGGGGCGGGAACTCCTACAATGAGCAGTTCTTC. Its translation is CASSRGGNSYNEQFF.

The chain links TRBV6-5 to TRBJ2-7; possibly TRBD1 for D (6 bases). Trimming stripped 5 bases from V and 3 bases from J, with 14 bases between. The CDR3 covers 14 residues. Germline values: CDR1 MNHEY, CDR2 SVGAGI. The CDR3 region is CASSQGPSGYEQYF. In nucleotides, the CDR3 is TGTGCCAGCAGTCAGGGGCCATCAGGCTACGAGCAGTACTTC.

The chain is built from TRBV3-1 (or the pseudogene TRBV3-2) and TRBJ1-1; 7 nucleotides line up with TRBD1. Germline trimming cut 3 bases from V and 4 bases from J; bases unmatched to any gene: 11. Germline CDR1 LGHDT, CDR2 YNNKEL (reference sequence). The CDR3 length is 16 residues. CDR3 amino acids: CASSQGFDRVGTEAFF. DNA for the CDR3: TGTGCCAGCAGCCAGGGTTTTGACAGGGTGGGCACTGAAGCTTTCTTT.

The chain has TRBV12-3 or TRBV12-4 and TRBJ1-1; perhaps TRBD1 as D (5 bases). Between the trimmed V and J ends, which lost 2 bases and 10 bases, there was a span of 11 bases. The CDR3 extends over 12 amino acids. CDR3 amino acids: CASSLSPQGAFF. CDR3 nucleotide sequence: TGTGCCAGCAGTTTAAGTCCCCAGGGAGCTTTCTTT.

V usage is TRBV5-4 and J usage is TRBJ1-1; D not resolved. Trimming removed 1 base from V and 7 bases from J, with 8 bases in between. This CDR3 has 12 residues. Per the germline V gene, CDR1 is SGHNT and CDR2 is YYREEE (reference sequence). The CDR3 DNA sequence: TGTGCCAGCAGCTTGCGCACAGATGAAGCTTTCTTT. It is translated as CASSLRTDEAFF.

The V call is TRBV7-9, the J call TRBJ2-7; D call uncertain. Germline V gives CDR1 SEHNR, CDR2 FQNEAQ (reference sequence). V lost 1 base, J lost 9 bases, and 10 bases lay in between. This CDR3 region has 12 residues. The CDR3 protein is CASSLDELGQYF. CDR3 in DNA: TGTGCCAGCAGCTTAGATGAGCTAGGGCAGTACTTC.

This chain uses TRBV12-5 with TRBJ1-1; TRBD1 aligns across 7 bases. Trimming at V came to 6 bases and at J to 1 base, leaving 2 bases not matched to a gene. Germline-derived CDR1 and CDR2 are LGHNT and FRNRAP. There are 13 residues in the CDR3. CDR3: CASGQGWNTEAFF. CDR3 coding DNA: TGTGCTAGTGGACAGGGGTGGAACACTGAAGCTTTCTTT.

A single count supports this clone. The chain carries TRBV7-8 and TRBJ2-1; tentative D call: TRBD2 (5 bases). This CDR3 has 13 amino acids. The germline V gene has CDR1 SGHVS and CDR2 FQNEAQ. V lost 8 bases and J 4 bases, leaving 12 bases between the germline ends. Here the CDR3 DNA reads TGTGCCAGCGTCGGGGAAGGTTACAATGAGCAGTTCTTC. This codes for CASVGEGYNEQFF.

V and J are TRBV24-1 and TRBJ2-2, with 8 bases aligning to TRBD1. CDR1 is KGHDR and CDR2 is SFDVKD in the germline V gene. V shed 4 bases and J 7 bases; nucleotides not matched to a gene: 7. The CDR3 contains 15 residues. The DNA for the CDR3 is TGTGCCACCAGTGAGGGCAGGGGGCGAGGCGGGGAGCTGTTTTTT. Translating gives CATSEGRGRGGELFF.

This chain uses TRBV10-1 with TRBJ1-3; 7 nucleotides align to TRBD1. The length of the CDR3 is 15 residues. In germline, CDR1 is WNHNN, CDR2 SYGVQD (reference sequence). Trimming took 0 bases from V and 4 from J; bases not matched to a gene: 3. The CDR3 spells CASSESTGVGNTIYF. The CDR3 DNA reads as TGCGCCAGCAGTGAGTCAACAGGGGTCGGAAACACCATATATTTT.

V and J are TRBV27 and TRBJ2-2; D perhaps matches TRBD2 (6 bases). The CDR3 covers 15 residues. CDR1 is MNHEY, CDR2 SMNVEV, per germline (reference sequence). V was cut by 3 bases and J by 1 base, with 9 bases left in between. Here the CDR3 reads CASSLGGMNTGELFF. For the CDR3, the DNA is TGTGCCAGCAGTTTGGGGGGAATGAACACCGGGGAGCTGTTTTTT.